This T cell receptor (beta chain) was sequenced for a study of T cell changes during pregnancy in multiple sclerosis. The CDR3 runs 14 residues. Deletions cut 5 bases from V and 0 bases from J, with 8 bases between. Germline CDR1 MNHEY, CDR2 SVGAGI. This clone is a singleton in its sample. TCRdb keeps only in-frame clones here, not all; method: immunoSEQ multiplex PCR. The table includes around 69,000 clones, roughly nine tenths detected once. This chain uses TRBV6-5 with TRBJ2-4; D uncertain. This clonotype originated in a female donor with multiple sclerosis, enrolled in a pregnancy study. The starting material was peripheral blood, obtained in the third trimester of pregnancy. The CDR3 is CASSRSLAKNIQYF. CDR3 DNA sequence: TGTGCCAGCAGTCGTTCCTTAGCCAAAAACATTCAGTACTTC.